What follows are 8 T cell receptor beta chains derived from one specimen sequenced in a study of cytomegalovirus exposure and HLA in healthy donors. Primers included in the PCR were 60 Vbeta and 13 Jbeta primers. The protocol was immunoSEQ multiplex PCR, while the TCRdb copy is restricted to in-frame clones and leaves out a portion. This table has around 130,000 clones, around 80% appearing once. The sequencing sample was made of PBMCs. These receptors all stem from a man aged 18 to 30 in good health and CMV-seronegative.

The chain joins TRBV30 to TRBJ2-3; 15 bases match TRBD2. With V trimmed by 4 bases and J by 3 bases, 17 bases remained unmatched. The CDR3 spans 20 residues. Germline values: CDR1 GTSNPN, CDR2 SVGIG (reference sequence). CDR3 sequence: CAWMQEGFLGLAGGTDTQYF. CDR3 coding DNA: TGTGCCTGGATGCAAGAAGGCTTTTTGGGACTAGCGGGAGGAACAGATACGCAGTATTTT.

This clone has a handful of counts. The chain couples TRBV4-3 to TRBJ1-4; 9 bases match TRBD1. Germline CDR1 reads LGHNA; CDR2 reads YSLEER. The junction had 10 bases not matched to a gene; V was cut back by 1 base and J by 7 bases. This CDR3 has 17 residues. The CDR3 loop is CASSQALLQGAREKLFF. The CDR3 bases are TGCGCCAGCAGCCAAGCCCTCCTACAGGGGGCGCGTGAAAAACTGTTTTTT.

V usage is TRBV7-2 and J usage is TRBJ2-7; no clear D gene. The CDR3 runs to 13 residues. Germline assignment: CDR1 SGHTA and CDR2 FQGNSA. Trimming shortened V by 5 bases and J by 2 bases, and 10 bases separated the two germline ends. Written as DNA, the CDR3 is TGTGCCAGCAGCCGACTGTCAGCCTACGAGCAGTACTTC. It encodes CASSRLSAYEQYF.

The chain joins TRBV7-2 to TRBJ2-7; tentatively, D is TRBD1 (5 bases). Germline V gene sequence: CDR1 SGHTA, CDR2 FQGNSA. CDR3 length equals 16 residues. V lost 2 bases and J lost 2, with 16 bases in between. CDR3: CASSLSGSKGTYEQYF. In DNA, the CDR3 is TGTGCCAGCAGCTTAAGTGGTTCGAAGGGGACCTACGAGCAGTACTTC.

This chain uses TRBV5-5 with TRBJ2-7; 7 nucleotides match TRBD2. The V gene end was trimmed by 3 bases and the J gene end by 2 bases; junction bases not matched to a gene: 8. The CDR3 consists of 15 residues. CDR1 is SGHKS, CDR2 YYEKEE, per germline (reference sequence). DNA of the CDR3: TGTGCCAGCAGCTCCGGGGGAGGGACCCCCTACGAGCAGTACTTC. Its protein product is CASSSGGGTPYEQYF.

V is TRBV7-7 and J is TRBJ2-1; 16 bases agree with TRBD2. CDR3 length: 17 amino acids. Trimming cost V 6 bases and J 10 bases; bases outside gene matches: 12. Germline V gene data show CDR1 as SSHAT and CDR2 as FNYEAQ (reference sequence). CDR3 sequence: CASSLSGTSGRGGEQFF. The CDR3 DNA reads TGTGCCAGCAGTTTATCCGGGACTAGCGGGAGGGGGGGAGAGCAGTTCTTC.

Of note for this clone: No conserved phenylalanine or tryptophan is present at the end of the CDR3, so a read error is the likely explanation. The DNA is left out, because the CDR3 cannot be placed on it with certainty; the CDR3 is given as TCRdb lists it. This rearrangement joins TRBV6-5 to TRBJ1-3. The CDR3 region is 10 residues in length, termini included. Germline lookup yields CDR1 MNHEY and CDR2 SVGAGI. The chain's CDR3 is CASLKVTEPL.

V and J are TRBV28 and TRBJ1-5; no clear D gene. The CDR3 runs 17 residues. The germline V and J ends were trimmed by 7 bases and 0 bases, with 19 bases remaining between them. Germline V CDR1 and CDR2: MDHEN, SYDVKM. CDR3 sequence: CASISSKQMDSNQPQHF. The CDR3 bases are TGTGCCAGCATTTCTTCTAAACAGATGGATAGCAATCAGCCCCAGCATTTT.